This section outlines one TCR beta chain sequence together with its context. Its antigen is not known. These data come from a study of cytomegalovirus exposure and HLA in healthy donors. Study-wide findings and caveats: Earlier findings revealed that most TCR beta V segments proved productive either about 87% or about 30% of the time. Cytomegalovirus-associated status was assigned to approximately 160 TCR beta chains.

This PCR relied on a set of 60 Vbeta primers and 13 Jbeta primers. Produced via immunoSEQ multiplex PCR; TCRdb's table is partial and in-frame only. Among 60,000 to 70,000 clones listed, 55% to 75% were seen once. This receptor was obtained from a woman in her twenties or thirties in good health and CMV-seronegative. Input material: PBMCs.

This CDR3 is CAWNLGALDSPLHF. As DNA, the CDR3 is TGTGCCTGGAACTTGGGGGCTCTGGACTCACCCCTCCACTTT. V and J are TRBV30 and TRBJ1-6; a weak D match, TRBD1 (6 bases). The V end was cut by 4 bases, the J end by 10 bases, with 17 bases between. The CDR3 consists of 14 residues. Germline CDR1 is GTSNPN and CDR2 is SVGIG (reference sequence).